This T cell receptor (beta chain) was sequenced in a study of cytotoxic CD8 clonotypes in ibrutinib-treated CLL. The CDR3 covers 15 residues. V gave up 0 bases and J gave up 1 base, with 7 bases separating them. CDR1 and CDR2 from the germline V gene are GTSNPN and SVGIG (reference sequence). To note about this clone: This same CDR3 is encoded by further DNA sequences in the sample.

The data were produced by immunoSEQ multiplex PCR, yet TCRdb's version contains in-frame clones alone and is incomplete. The sample carries under 35,000 clones, approximately 71% recorded once. The source is a human donor with chronic lymphocytic leukemia. The sample consisted of PBMCs, taken after 24 months of ibrutinib treatment. The rearrangement joins TRBV30 to TRBJ2-6; a weak D match, TRBD1 (5 bases). This CDR3 is CAWSVQGSGANVLTF. The CDR3 region has the DNA TGTGCCTGGAGTGTTCAGGGTTCTGGGGCCAACGTCCTGACTTTC.